The clone carrying this TCR beta chain was detected only a few times. Its antigen remains unknown. This sample is part of a study of beta chain features in type 1 diabetes. Study-wide points: There was a moderate but significant shortening of TCRB CDR3s in all four CD4+ subsets of Type 1 diabetes patients.

The investigators reverse transcribed all of the isolated RNA, so they sequenced expressed TCRB transcripts. Data came from immunoSEQ multiplex PCR; TCRdb stores just in-frame clones and leaves some out. This sample yields 200,000 to 300,000 clones, of which about 63% are seen a single time; 0.053% belongs to the top ten. This clonotype was obtained from a man in his thirties or forties in good health. Sequenced input: naive CD4+ T cells from blood.

The CDR3 reads CASSVGGAGSPLHF. The DNA for the CDR3 is TGTGCCAGCAGTGTTGGGGGCGCGGGTTCACCCCTCCACTTT. The chain couples TRBV6-1 to TRBJ1-6; D may be TRBD1 (6 bases). This CDR3 is 14 amino acids long. Germline assignment: CDR1 MNHNS and CDR2 SASEGT. Trimming left V 4 bases short and J 9 bases short, with 13 bases between.